The clone carrying this TCR beta chain was counted many times. Read coverage stops 3 residues before the CDR3 terminus; the germline J gene supplies the remainder. This specimen comes from a study of T cell clonality in common variable immunodeficiency. Produced via immunoSEQ multiplex PCR; TCRdb's table is partial and in-frame only. The sample holds 30,000 to 40,000 clones, and no clone turns up only once. The V end lost 4 bases, the J end lost 4 bases, and 13 bases lay between the germline ends. The CDR3 covers 15 residues. The sequencing input was peripheral blood mononuclear cells. This receptor was taken from a person aged 18 to 70 in good health. The rearrangement uses TRBV12-3 or TRBV12-4 and TRBJ2-2, with D tentatively TRBD1 (6 bases). The sequenced CDR3 bases are TGTGCCAGCAGTTCCTCAGGGGCGATCACCGGGGAG. Translation: CASSSSGAITGE. The complete CDR3 sequence is CASSSSGAITGELFF.